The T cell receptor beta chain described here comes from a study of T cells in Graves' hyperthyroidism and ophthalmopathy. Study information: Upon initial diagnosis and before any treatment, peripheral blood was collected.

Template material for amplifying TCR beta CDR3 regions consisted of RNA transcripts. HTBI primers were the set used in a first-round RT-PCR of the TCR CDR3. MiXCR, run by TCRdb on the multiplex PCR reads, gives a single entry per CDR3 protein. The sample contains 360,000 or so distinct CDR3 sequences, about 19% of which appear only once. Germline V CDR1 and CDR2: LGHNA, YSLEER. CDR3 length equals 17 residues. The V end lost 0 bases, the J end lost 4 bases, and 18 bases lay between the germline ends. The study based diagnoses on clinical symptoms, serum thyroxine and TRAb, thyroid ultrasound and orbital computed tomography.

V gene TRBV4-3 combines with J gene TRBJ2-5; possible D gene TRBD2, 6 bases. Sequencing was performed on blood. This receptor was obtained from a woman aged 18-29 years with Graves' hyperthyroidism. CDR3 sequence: CASSQETSLFGGETQYF. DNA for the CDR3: TGCGCCAGCAGCCAAGAAACGTCCTTATTCGGGGGAGAGACCCAGTACTTC.